Listed below are T cell receptor beta chains from one sample, sequenced in a study of T cell clones after liver transplantation. Assay used: immunoSEQ multiplex PCR; TCRdb lists only in-frame clones, some missing. This table has approximately 55,000 clones, about 67% appearing once. The sample here was CD4+ T cells from blood, taken around 52 months after liver transplant. The receptors stem from a human patient who received a liver transplant. A share of the T cells may be of graft donor origin. The CDR3 runs from the conserved cysteine through the conserved F or W. Expanded clones get a size class; other rows say once, few or many, or leave the size out.

clone_size: once
cdr3_length: 13
v_call: TRBV28
cdr3_aa: CASSLPDRVEQYF

clone_size: NA
cdr3_length: 15
v_call: TRBV9
cdr3_aa: CASSVAGGPGETQYF

clone_size: NA
cdr3_length: 15
v_call: TRBV27
cdr3_aa: CASSKDRDFSYEQYF

clone_size: NA
cdr3_length: 16
v_call: TRBV18
cdr3_aa: CASSPNGGATIYGYTF

clone_size: NA
cdr3_length: 15
v_call: TRBV28
cdr3_aa: CASSTPGTGLHEQYF

clone_size: NA
cdr3_length: 14
v_call: TRBV10-1
cdr3_aa: CASSSDRVTGELFF

clone_size: NA
cdr3_length: 16
v_call: TRBV6-1
cdr3_aa: CASSESGGAPYNEQFF

clone_size: NA
cdr3_length: 12
v_call: TRBV28
cdr3_aa: CASRAPRDEQFF

clone_size: NA
cdr3_length: 18
v_call: TRBV5-4
cdr3_aa: CASSLDPGRALGNTEAFF

clone_size: few
cdr3_length: 13
v_call: TRBV29-1
cdr3_aa: CSVTITGSHGYTF

clone_size: NA
cdr3_length: 16
v_call: TRBV2
cdr3_aa: CASRDSPSSYNSPLHF

clone_size: few
cdr3_length: 14
v_call: TRBV19
cdr3_aa: CASSIDPGGYEQYF

clone_size: NA
cdr3_length: 14
v_call: TRBV30
cdr3_aa: CAWSFGTASYGYTF

clone_size: NA
cdr3_length: 11
v_call: TRBV28
cdr3_aa: CASSVQETQYF

clone_size: few
cdr3_length: 13
v_call: TRBV6-6
cdr3_aa: CASTPRVNQPQHF

clone_size: NA
cdr3_length: 13
v_call: TRBV6-1
cdr3_aa: CASSDPTAYEQYF

clone_size: NA
cdr3_length: 16
v_call: TRBV2
cdr3_aa: CASSAGYPSGANVLTF

clone_size: NA
cdr3_length: 16
v_call: TRBV11-2
cdr3_aa: CASSLSTPLRADTQYF

clone_size: NA
cdr3_length: 14
v_call: TRBV7-2
cdr3_aa: CASSLQGAGTEAFF

clone_size: few
cdr3_length: 13
v_call: TRBV19
cdr3_aa: CASERLGGNTQYF

clone_size: NA
cdr3_length: 14
v_call: TRBV15
cdr3_aa: CATSSSGTGGEQYF

clone_size: NA
cdr3_length: 15
v_call: TRBV7-2
cdr3_aa: CASTLGQRGNTEAFF

clone_size: NA
cdr3_length: 14
v_call: TRBV6-4
cdr3_aa: CASSEDLSTDTQYF

clone_size: NA
cdr3_length: 14
v_call: TRBV14
cdr3_aa: CASSQDQGDSPLHF

clone_size: NA
cdr3_length: 15
v_call: TRBV5-1
cdr3_aa: CASSSTVGINYGYTF

clone_size: NA
cdr3_length: 15
v_call: TRBV19
cdr3_aa: CASSIAGQGVGELFF

clone_size: NA
cdr3_length: 17
v_call: TRBV28
cdr3_aa: CASSLSLAGGPEDTQYF

clone_size: NA
cdr3_length: 15
v_call: TRBV27
cdr3_aa: CASSWSVGQGVRAFF

clone_size: few
cdr3_length: 15
v_call: TRBV5-1
cdr3_aa: CASSPGQIRTDTQYF

clone_size: NA
cdr3_length: 15
v_call: TRBV19
cdr3_aa: CASSSQRGVDNEQFF

clone_size: NA
cdr3_length: 16
v_call: TRBV19
cdr3_aa: CASSPDRSSGANVLTF

clone_size: NA
cdr3_length: 18
v_call: TRBV15
cdr3_aa: CATSRDLRGASRYNEQFF

clone_size: NA
cdr3_length: 15
v_call: TRBV5-1
cdr3_aa: CASSILGGFGTEAFF

clone_size: NA
cdr3_length: 18
v_call: TRBV19
cdr3_aa: CASSISRDRLLRDEKLFF

clone_size: few
cdr3_length: 16
v_call: TRBV9
cdr3_aa: CASSARGGAVADTQYF

clone_size: NA
cdr3_length: 15
v_call: TRBV5-1
cdr3_aa: CASSSTGQTNEKLFF

clone_size: once
cdr3_length: 19
v_call: TRBV19
cdr3_aa: CASSIGSGQPILAKNIQYF

clone_size: NA
cdr3_length: 11
v_call: TRBV7-3
cdr3_aa: CASSSGEGYTF

clone_size: NA
cdr3_length: 12
v_call: TRBV7-2
cdr3_aa: CASSLVAPEAFF

clone_size: NA
cdr3_length: 13
v_call: TRBV28
cdr3_aa: CAAREDQNTEAFF

clone_size: NA
cdr3_length: 15
v_call: TRBV28
cdr3_aa: CASTPQGVGSYEQYF

clone_size: NA
cdr3_length: 14
v_call: TRBV10-2
cdr3_aa: CASSETGSGQPQHF

clone_size: few
cdr3_length: 14
v_call: TRBV15
cdr3_aa: CATSSPWAYTEAFF

clone_size: NA
cdr3_length: 17
v_call: TRBV5-4
cdr3_aa: CASSRGPTQPITDTQYF

clone_size: few
cdr3_length: 14
v_call: TRBV21-1
cdr3_aa: CASSASGGTDTQYF

clone_size: NA
cdr3_length: 13
v_call: TRBV11-2
cdr3_aa: CASSLQGSYGYTF

clone_size: few
cdr3_length: 14
v_call: TRBV7-9
cdr3_aa: CASPGNRGDYGYTF

clone_size: few
cdr3_length: 16
v_call: TRBV5-8
cdr3_aa: CASSSLRGRRTGELFF

clone_size: NA
cdr3_length: 13
v_call: TRBV28
cdr3_aa: CASSLVRPVGYTF

clone_size: NA
cdr3_length: 12
v_call: TRBV25-1
cdr3_aa: CASNRGTGELFF

clone_size: NA
cdr3_length: 12
v_call: TRBV19
cdr3_aa: CASSISGNEQYF

clone_size: NA
cdr3_length: 15
v_call: TRBV5-1
cdr3_aa: CASSESLGQGAIQYF

clone_size: NA
cdr3_length: 13
v_call: TRBV2
cdr3_aa: CASSETVHTGYTF

clone_size: NA
cdr3_length: 14
v_call: TRBV6-1
cdr3_aa: CASSLDRGNSPLHF

clone_size: NA
cdr3_length: 15
v_call: TRBV7-9
cdr3_aa: CASSLGAGGTGELFF